Below, 11 T cell receptor beta chains from the same sample are listed, as sequenced in a study of T-cell memory formation after mild COVID-19 listed by TCRdb under 2021. Libraries were made using 5' RACE. The data were produced on an Illumina NovaSeq 6000. The public reads were reprocessed in TCRdb via fastp at Q25 and MiXCR, keeping in-frame beta chains. For every CDR3 protein sequence, its rows merge into one entry that carries the most common genes and DNA. A total of 200,000 to 300,000 distinct CDR3 sequences appear in this sample, around 17% of them only once. The ten top clones hold more than 20% of the sample. The sequenced sample was PBMCs or a T cell subset sorted from them (not recorded which). These receptors were collected from a young man who had mild COVID-19 (a few samples of this study predate the infection). The sample titles of this study are shuffled in the database, so cell type and time point are left out; the donor was told from shared clones.

The chain couples TRBV7-3 to TRBJ2-2; 9 bases fit TRBD1. The CDR3 totals 14 residues. Germline assignment: CDR1 SGHTA and CDR2 FQGTGA. V lost 6 bases, J lost 5 bases, and 4 bases stayed unmatched. CDR3 amino acids: CASRGQGETGELFF. The CDR3 coding sequence is TGTGCCAGCAGGGGACAGGGCGAAACCGGGGAGCTGTTTTTT.

The chain couples TRBV24-1 to TRBJ2-5, with a tentative D call TRBD1 (6 bases). There are 14 residues in the CDR3. Germline V gene data show CDR1 as KGHDR and CDR2 as SFDVKD. V lost 2 bases and J 9 bases, leaving 15 bases between the germline ends. CDR3 nucleotide sequence: TGTGCCACCAGTGATTCGACAGGCGCACAGGCCCAGTACTTC. Its protein product is CATSDSTGAQAQYF.

The table lists this clonotype with a few counts. The chain uses TRBV9 and TRBJ1-2, with D hard to call. The CDR3 covers 12 residues. V was clipped by 4 bases and J by 1 base, with 5 bases between them. CDR1 and CDR2 from the germline V gene are SGDLS and YYNGEE. CDR3 nucleotide sequence: TGTGCCAGCAGCCCTTTTAACTATGGCTACACCTTC. Amino acid sequence: CASSPFNYGYTF.

The chain combines TRBV10-3 with TRBJ2-3, with D perhaps being TRBD1 or TRBD2 (5 bases each). V lost 4 bases to trimming and J lost 4 bases, with 18 bases between them. The CDR3 loop spans 16 amino acids. Germline loops: CDR1 ENHRY, CDR2 SYGVKD. The CDR3 reads CAISAGQGGPADTQYF. CDR3 DNA sequence: TGTGCCATCAGTGCGGGGCAGGGTGGGCCGGCAGATACGCAGTATTTT.

This clonotype was found a few times. This chain links TRBV27 with TRBJ2-7; 8 nucleotides align to TRBD1. Trimming cost V 5 bases and J 1 base; bases outside gene matches: 7. This CDR3 contains 15 residues. Germline CDR1 reads MNHEY; CDR2 reads SMNVEV (reference sequence). The CDR3 reads CASSPRQGKSYEQYF. The DNA for the CDR3 is TGTGCCAGCAGTCCCCGACAGGGGAAATCCTACGAGCAGTACTTC.

This clonotype was counted ten times or more. V usage is TRBV4-3 and J usage is TRBJ2-3; D unclear. V was pared by 4 bases and J by 3 bases, with 11 bases between. Germline CDR1 reads LGHNA; CDR2 reads YSLEER. The CDR3 has 14 amino acids. The CDR3 nucleotides are TGCGCCAGCAGCCTGCTGACGGAAACAGATACGCAGTATTTT. As protein: CASSLLTETDTQYF.

The gene calls are TRBV20-1 and TRBJ2-7; no reliable D call. This CDR3 is 11 amino acids long. V was clipped by 2 bases and J by 7 bases, with 9 bases between them. CDR1 is DFQATT and CDR2 is SNEGSKA in the germline V gene (reference sequence). The DNA for the CDR3 is TGCAGTGCTAGACTTGGTCAAGAGCAGTACTTC. This gives the protein CSARLGQEQYF.

This clonotype turned up a few times. V and J are TRBV29-1 and TRBJ2-5; the match to TRBD2 covers 8 bases. This CDR3 comprises 13 residues. Germline loops: CDR1 SQVTM, CDR2 ANQGSEA. J lost 2 bases, V lost 6 bases, and 5 bases had no gene match. CDR3 amino acids: CSVGSSGQETQYF. The DNA of the CDR3 is TGCAGCGTGGGGTCTAGCGGGCAAGAGACCCAGTACTTC.

This clonotype was observed a handful of times. The chain is built from TRBV12-3 or TRBV12-4 and TRBJ1-2, with D possibly matching TRBD1 (6 bases). CDR3 size: 13 residues. Trimming pared 7 bases from V and 10 bases from J, leaving 19 bases between. The CDR3 spells CASNVATGSYYTF. In DNA form, the CDR3 reads TGTGCCAGCAACGTCGCGACAGGCTCATACTACACCTTC.

The chain uses TRBV15 and TRBJ1-5; no clear D gene. Germline CDR1 is LNHNV and CDR2 is YYDKDF (reference sequence). CDR3 length: 17 amino acids. Trimming left V 0 bases short and J 0 bases short, with 12 bases between. CDR3 DNA sequence: TGTGCCACCAGCAGAGATTACCTGAGGTATAGCAATCAGCCCCAGCATTTT. This sequence encodes CATSRDYLRYSNQPQHF.

This clonotype came up a few times. The gene calls are TRBV12-3 or TRBV12-4 and TRBJ1-5, with unresolved D. The CDR3 runs to 13 residues. V dropped 3 bases and J dropped 1 base, with 4 bases sitting between them. The chain's CDR3 is CASSFASNQPQHF. For the CDR3, the DNA is TGTGCCAGCAGTTTTGCGAGCAATCAGCCCCAGCATTTT.